This T cell receptor beta chain was identified during a study of T cell changes during pregnancy in multiple sclerosis. This clone has more than one count but fewer than ten. The repertoire was sequenced with immunoSEQ multiplex PCR; TCRdb's copy has only in-frame clones and lacks some. Of fewer than 25,000 clones listed, around 90% are singletons. This specimen was CD4+ T cells from peripheral blood mononuclear cells, taken in the third trimester of pregnancy. The source is a female donor in good health, enrolled as a control in a pregnancy study.

The CDR3 loop is CASSWTGGVNQPQHF. For the CDR3, the DNA is TGTGCCAGCAGTTGGACAGGGGGAGTCAATCAGCCCCAGCATTTT. V and J are TRBV6-1 and TRBJ1-5; TRBD1 matches at 10 bases. V shed 5 bases and J 3 bases; nucleotides not matched to a gene: 4. Looked up from germline, CDR1 is MNHNS and CDR2 is SASEGT. The CDR3 length is 15 residues.